By sample fraction, the clone carrying this TCR beta chain is medium-sized. Its antigen is undetermined. This sample was included in a study of metastatic and nonmetastatic thyroid tumors. Study-level results: Significantly greater TCR beta diversity was reportedly found in malignant thyroid tumors than in benign nodules (in blood and tumor).

TCRdb re-clonotyped the PCR reads through MiXCR. This sample yields around 22,000 clones, of which roughly a fifth are seen a single time; roughly 7.8% belongs to the top ten. Every patient was untreated before thyroid surgery. The specimen sequenced was blood. The sequence was obtained from a female donor with papillary thyroid cancer or a benign thyroid nodule (not recorded which). Some clones in this sample may be carry-over from other donors' samples.

As DNA, the CDR3 is TGTGCCAGCAGGCTGGACAGGGCGTCCGAGCAGTACTTC. Translated: CASRLDRASEQYF. The V and J genes are TRBV2 and TRBJ2-7; 8 bases line up with TRBD1. Germline V lookup: CDR1 SNHLY, CDR2 FYNNEI. V lost 6 bases to trimming and J lost 6 bases; unmatched junction nucleotides: 7. The CDR3 has 13 amino acids.